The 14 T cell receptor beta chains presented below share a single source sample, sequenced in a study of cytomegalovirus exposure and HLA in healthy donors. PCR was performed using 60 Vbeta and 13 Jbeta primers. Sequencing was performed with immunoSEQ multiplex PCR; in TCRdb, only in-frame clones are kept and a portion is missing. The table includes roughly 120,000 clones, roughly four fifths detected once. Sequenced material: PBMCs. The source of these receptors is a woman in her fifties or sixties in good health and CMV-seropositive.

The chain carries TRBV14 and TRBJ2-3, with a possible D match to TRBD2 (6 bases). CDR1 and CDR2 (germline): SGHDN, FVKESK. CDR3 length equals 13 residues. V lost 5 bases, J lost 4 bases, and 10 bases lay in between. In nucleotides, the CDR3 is TGTGCCAGCAGCTCGACGGGGGCAGATACGCAGTATTTT. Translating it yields CASSSTGADTQYF.

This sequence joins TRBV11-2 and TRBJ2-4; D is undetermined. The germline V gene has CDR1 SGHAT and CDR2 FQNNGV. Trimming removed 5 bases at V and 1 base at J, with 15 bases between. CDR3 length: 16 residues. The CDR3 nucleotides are TGTGCCAGCAGCCCGCCGGCAGGTTGGGCCAAAAACATTCAGTACTTC. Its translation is CASSPPAGWAKNIQYF.

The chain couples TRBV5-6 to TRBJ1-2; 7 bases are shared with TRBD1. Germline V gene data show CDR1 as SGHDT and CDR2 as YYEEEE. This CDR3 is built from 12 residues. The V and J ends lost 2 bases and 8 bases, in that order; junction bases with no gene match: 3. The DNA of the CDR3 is TGTGCCAGCAGCTTCGACAGGGTAGGCTACACCTTC. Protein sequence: CASSFDRVGYTF. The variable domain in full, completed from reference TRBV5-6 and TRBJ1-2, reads DAGVTQSPTHLIKTRGQQVTLRCSPKSGHDTVSWYQQALGQGPQFIFQYYEEEERQRGNFPDRFSGHQFPNYSSELNVNALLLGDSALYLCASSFDRVGYTFGSGTRLTVV.

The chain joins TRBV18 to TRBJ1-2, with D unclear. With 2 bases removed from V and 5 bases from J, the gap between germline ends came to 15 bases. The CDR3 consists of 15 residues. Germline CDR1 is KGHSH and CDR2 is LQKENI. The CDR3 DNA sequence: TGTGCCAGCTCACCATCGGCGAGTTGGGAGTATGGCTACACCTTC. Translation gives CASSPSASWEYGYTF.

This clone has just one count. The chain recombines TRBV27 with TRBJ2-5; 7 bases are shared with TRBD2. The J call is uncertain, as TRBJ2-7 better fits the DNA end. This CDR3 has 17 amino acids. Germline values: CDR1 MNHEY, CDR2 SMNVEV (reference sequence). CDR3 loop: CASSLSLQRGQTYEQYF. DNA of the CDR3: TGTGCCAGCAGTTTATCCCTCCAGCGGGGCCAAACCTACGAGCAGTACTTC.

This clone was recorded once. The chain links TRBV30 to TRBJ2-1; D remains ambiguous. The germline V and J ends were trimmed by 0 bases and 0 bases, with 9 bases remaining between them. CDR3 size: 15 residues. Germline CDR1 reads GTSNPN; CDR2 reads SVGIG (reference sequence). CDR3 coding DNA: TGTGCCTGGAGTGTTGGAGTGAGCTCCTACAATGAGCAGTTCTTC. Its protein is CAWSVGVSSYNEQFF.

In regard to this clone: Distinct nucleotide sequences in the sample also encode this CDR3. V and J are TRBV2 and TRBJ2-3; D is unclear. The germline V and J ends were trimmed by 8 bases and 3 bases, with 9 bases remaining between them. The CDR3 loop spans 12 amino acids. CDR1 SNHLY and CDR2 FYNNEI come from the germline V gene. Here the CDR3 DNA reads TGTGCCAGCTCCTACTCAACAGATACGCAGTATTTT. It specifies CASSYSTDTQYF.

Here the CDR3 DNA reads TGTGCCAGCAGCCACGGACCCACAGGGCTCCACGAGCAGTACTTC. Translation: CASSHGPTGLHEQYF. The chain recombines TRBV7-6 with TRBJ2-7; D is perhaps TRBD1 (6 bases). V was clipped by 5 bases and J by 5 bases, with 19 bases between them. Germline CDR1 SGHVS, CDR2 FNYEAQ. The CDR3 is made up of 15 amino acids.

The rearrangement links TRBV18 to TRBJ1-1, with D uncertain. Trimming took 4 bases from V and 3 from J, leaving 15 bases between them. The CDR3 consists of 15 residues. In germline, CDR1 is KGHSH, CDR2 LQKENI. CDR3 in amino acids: CASSLGRDVDTEAFF. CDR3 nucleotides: TGTGCCAGCTCACTGGGGAGGGATGTAGACACTGAAGCTTTCTTT.

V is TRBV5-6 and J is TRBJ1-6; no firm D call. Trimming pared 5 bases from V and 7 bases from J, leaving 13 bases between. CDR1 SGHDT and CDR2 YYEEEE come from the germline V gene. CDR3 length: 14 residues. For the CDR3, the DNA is TGTGCCAGCAGTTATGACTCAGAAAATTCACCCCTCCACTTT. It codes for CASSYDSENSPLHF.

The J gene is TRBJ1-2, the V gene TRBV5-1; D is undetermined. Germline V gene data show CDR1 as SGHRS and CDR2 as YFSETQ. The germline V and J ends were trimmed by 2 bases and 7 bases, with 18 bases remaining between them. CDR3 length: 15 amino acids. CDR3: CASSLGPNRGAGYTF. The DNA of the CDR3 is TGCGCCAGCAGCTTAGGCCCAAACCGGGGAGCTGGCTACACCTTC. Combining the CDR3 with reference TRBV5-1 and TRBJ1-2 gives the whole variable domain KAGVTQTPRYLIKTRGQQVTLSCSPISGHRSVSWYQQTPGQGLQFLFEYFSETQRNKGNFPGRFSGRQFSNSRSEMNVSTLELGDSALYLCASSLGPNRGAGYTFGSGTRLTVV.

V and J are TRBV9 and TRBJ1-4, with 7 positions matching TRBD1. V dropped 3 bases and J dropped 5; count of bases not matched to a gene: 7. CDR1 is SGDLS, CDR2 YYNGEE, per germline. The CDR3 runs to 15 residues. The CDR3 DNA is TGTGCCAGCAGCGCCCACAGGGGAGAGAATGAAAAACTGTTTTTT. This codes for CASSAHRGENEKLFF.

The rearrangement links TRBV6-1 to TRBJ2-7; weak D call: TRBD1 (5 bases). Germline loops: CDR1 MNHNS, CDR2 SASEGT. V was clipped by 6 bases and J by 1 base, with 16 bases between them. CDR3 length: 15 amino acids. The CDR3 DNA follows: TGTGCCAGCAGAGCTTCTTGGACACAATCCTACGAGCAGTACTTC. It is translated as CASRASWTQSYEQYF.

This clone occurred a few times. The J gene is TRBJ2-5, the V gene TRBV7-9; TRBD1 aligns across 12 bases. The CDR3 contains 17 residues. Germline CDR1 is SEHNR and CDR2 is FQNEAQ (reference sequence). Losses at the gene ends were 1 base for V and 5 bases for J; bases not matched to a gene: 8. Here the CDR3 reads CASSLDPGTGGWETQYF. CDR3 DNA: TGTGCCAGCAGCTTAGATCCAGGGACAGGGGGCTGGGAGACCCAGTACTTC.